These 30 T cell receptor beta chains share one sample of origin, sequenced in a study of blood T cell repertoires in COVID-19. Sequencing used immunoSEQ multiplex PCR; TCRdb keeps in-frame clones, though not all of them. Of about 310,000 clones in the sample, about 88% are singletons; the top ten hold around 9.5%. Sequences were obtained from PBMCs or T cells enriched from blood (not recorded which). These receptors were obtained from a middle-aged woman who had recovered from COVID-19.

For this clone: The sample contains more than one DNA sequence encoding this CDR3. The CDR3 reads CAIRQGAGEQYF. Written as DNA, the CDR3 is TGTGCCATCAGACAGGGGGCGGGGGAGCAGTACTTC. V and J are TRBV10-3 and TRBJ2-7; 9 bases are a match to TRBD1. Trimming removed 6 bases from V and 7 bases from J; junction bases left unmatched: 4. Germline lookup yields CDR1 ENHRY and CDR2 SYGVKD. The CDR3 has 12 residues.

The chain has TRBV28 and TRBJ1-5; 7 bases align to TRBD1. CDR3 length equals 15 residues. V lost 2 bases to trimming and J lost 4 bases; unmatched junction nucleotides: 5. Per the germline V gene, CDR1 is MDHEN and CDR2 is SYDVKM. Here the CDR3 reads CASSLPETGNQPQHF. The CDR3 bases are TGTGCCAGCAGTTTACCAGAGACAGGGAATCAGCCCCAGCATTTT. Complete variable domain (other parts from reference TRBV28 and TRBJ1-5): DVKVTQSSRYLVKRTGEKVFLECVQDMDHENMFWYRQDPGLGLRLIYFSYDVKMKEKGDIPEGYSVSREKKERFSLILESASTNQTSMYLCASSLPETGNQPQHFGDGTRLSIL.

V and J are TRBV6-5 and TRBJ2-2, with 7 bases matching TRBD1. The V segment lost 4 bases and the J segment 5 bases; nucleotides outside the gene matches: 4. This CDR3 spans 14 amino acids. The germline CDR1 and CDR2 sequences are MNHEY and SVGAGI. CDR3 amino acids: CASSFDRATGELFF. CDR3 bases: TGTGCCAGCAGTTTTGACAGGGCGACCGGGGAGCTGTTTTTT.

The V and J genes are TRBV27 and TRBJ2-2; 7 nucleotides line up with TRBD1. Trimming took 6 bases from V and 3 from J; bases not matched to a gene: 4. This CDR3 is built from 14 residues. Germline CDR1 and CDR2: MNHEY and SMNVEV (reference sequence). CDR3 residues: CASRRQGYTGELFF. CDR3 in DNA: TGTGCCAGCAGGCGACAGGGATACACCGGGGAGCTGTTTTTT.

The chain joins TRBV7-2 to TRBJ2-5; TRBD2 agrees at 8 bases. The length of the CDR3 is 16 residues. Germline V CDR1 and CDR2: SGHTA, FQGNSA. V lost 3 bases to trimming and J lost 1 base; unmatched junction nucleotides: 7. CDR3 coding DNA: TGTGCCAGCAGCTTTAGGGGCGGGAGGAGCCAAGAGACCCAGTACTTC. As protein: CASSFRGGRSQETQYF.

The chain joins TRBV7-9 to TRBJ1-2; D unresolved. The CDR3 covers 15 residues. Deletions cut 2 bases from V and 6 bases from J, with 16 bases between. In germline, CDR1 is SEHNR, CDR2 FQNEAQ (reference sequence). The CDR3: CASSLRGKVSNGYTF. The DNA of the CDR3 is TGTGCCAGCAGCTTACGAGGGAAGGTGTCTAATGGCTACACCTTC.

V usage is TRBV19 and J usage is TRBJ2-3; the D gene is possibly TRBD1 (6 bases). The germline V gene has CDR1 LNHDA and CDR2 SQIVND (reference sequence). CDR3 length: 15 amino acids. The V end was cut by 0 bases, the J end by 4 bases, with 11 bases between. In DNA form, the CDR3 reads TGTGCCAGTAGTATAGAGGCCCCAGGGGCAGATACGCAGTATTTT. Translated: CASSIEAPGADTQYF.

The chain employs TRBV3-1 (or the pseudogene TRBV3-2) and TRBJ1-6; no definite D call. Germline V lookup: CDR1 LGHDT, CDR2 YNNKEL (reference sequence). This CDR3 contains 17 residues. V was pared by 2 bases and J by 0 bases, with 11 bases between. The CDR3 loop reads CASSQIIGSSYNSPLHF. Here the CDR3 DNA reads TGTGCCAGCAGCCAAATTATTGGGAGCTCCTATAATTCACCCCTCCACTTT.

The table lists this clone with a count of one. This chain links TRBV3-1 (or the pseudogene TRBV3-2) with TRBJ2-2; D might be TRBD2 (5 bases). The CDR3 is 18 amino acids. V lost 0 bases and J lost 2, with 16 bases in between. The germline CDR1 and CDR2 sequences are LGHDT and YNNKEL (reference sequence). The CDR3 coding sequence is TGTGCCAGCAGCCAAGAAGGGCTAGCCGCAAAAAACACCGGGGAGCTGTTTTTT. As protein: CASSQEGLAAKNTGELFF.

This chain joins TRBV11-3 and TRBJ1-1; D is undetermined. Germline CDR1 and CDR2: SGHNT and YENEEA. The CDR3 covers 13 residues. The V end lost 8 bases, the J end lost 0 bases, and 10 bases lay between the germline ends. CDR3 nucleotides: TGTGCCAGCCGTCTTCACATGAACACTGAAGCTTTCTTT. As protein: CASRLHMNTEAFF. Full variable domain (rest looked up from reference TRBV11-3 and TRBJ1-1): EAGVVQSPRYKIIEKKQPVAFWCNPISGHNTLYWYLQNLGQGPELLIRYENEEAVDDSQLPKDRFSAERLKGVDSTLKIQPAELGDSAVYLCASRLHMNTEAFFGQGTRLTVV.

The chain joins TRBV27 to TRBJ2-1; the D is unclear. The germline V gene encodes CDR1 MNHEY and CDR2 SMNVEV (reference sequence). V gave up 4 bases and J gave up 0 bases, with 7 bases separating them. The CDR3 consists of 14 residues. CDR3 nucleotide sequence: TGTGCCAGCAGTTCTGTGAGCTCCTACAATGAGCAGTTCTTC. Its protein is CASSSVSSYNEQFF.

The gene calls are TRBV27 and TRBJ2-7; TRBD2 aligns across 8 bases. The CDR3 is 15 amino acids. V shed 5 bases and J 3 bases; nucleotides not matched to a gene: 9. Looked up from germline, CDR1 is MNHEY and CDR2 is SMNVEV (reference sequence). The CDR3: CASSLRGGTIYEQYF. CDR3 sequence (DNA): TGTGCCAGCAGTCTTCGCGGGGGGACCATCTACGAGCAGTACTTC.

The chain recombines TRBV15 with TRBJ2-3, with 12 bases fitting TRBD2. Trimming removed 8 bases from V and 2 bases from J; junction bases left unmatched: 5. In germline, CDR1 is LNHNV, CDR2 YYDKDF (reference sequence). This CDR3 is 15 amino acids long. CDR3 in amino acids: CATARLAGVTDTQYF. CDR3 DNA sequence: TGTGCCACCGCCCGACTAGCGGGGGTCACAGATACGCAGTATTTT.

V gene TRBV10-1 combines with J gene TRBJ2-3; TRBD2 aligns across 7 bases. The V and J ends lost 5 bases and 8 bases, in that order; junction bases with no gene match: 4. The length of the CDR3 is 12 residues. From germline, CDR1 is WNHNN and CDR2 SYGVQD (reference sequence). CDR3 protein: CASSTSGGTQYF. Written as DNA, the CDR3 is TGCGCCAGCAGTACATCGGGGGGTACGCAGTATTTT.

The rearrangement uses TRBV2 and TRBJ2-2; tentatively, D is TRBD1 (5 bases). The CDR3 is 14 residues long. From germline, CDR1 is SNHLY and CDR2 FYNNEI. V was cut by 5 bases and J by 5 bases, with 12 bases left in between. For the CDR3, the DNA is TGTGCCAGCAGTCCCAGTTCAGGGACCGGGGAGCTGTTTTTT. Protein: CASSPSSGTGELFF.

In its sample, this clone was seen once. V gene TRBV10-3 combines with J gene TRBJ2-7, with 8 bases aligning to TRBD1. V trimming: 6 bases; J trimming: 2 bases; junction bases outside the gene matches: 9. Germline assignment: CDR1 ENHRY and CDR2 SYGVKD. The CDR3 extends over 15 amino acids. This chain's CDR3 is CAISNRGELAYEQYF. For the CDR3, the DNA is TGTGCCATCAGCAACAGGGGGGAGCTTGCCTACGAGCAGTACTTC.

This clone was counted between two and nine times. This chain links TRBV5-1 with TRBJ1-4, with TRBD1 identical over 7 bases. Germline-derived CDR1 and CDR2 are SGHRS and YFSETQ. After removal of 2 bases from V and 4 bases from J, the junction contained 5 bases not matched to a gene. The CDR3 has 15 amino acids. The chain's CDR3 is CASSFLGTDNEKLFF. The DNA of the CDR3 is TGCGCCAGCAGCTTCTTGGGGACAGATAATGAAAAACTGTTTTTT.

The V and J genes are TRBV29-1 and TRBJ2-2; 8 nucleotides agree with TRBD1. Germline CDR1 is SQVTM and CDR2 is ANQGSEA. The CDR3 spans 14 residues. Germline trimming cut 8 bases from V and 1 base from J; bases unmatched to any gene: 6. The CDR3: CSCPGTGNTGELFF. The CDR3 DNA follows: TGCAGCTGCCCCGGGACAGGGAACACCGGGGAGCTGTTTTTT.

The chain links TRBV9 to TRBJ2-7; 9 bases line up with TRBD2. J gave up 4 bases and V 3 bases, and 11 bases lay outside the gene matches. Germline CDR1 is SGDLS and CDR2 is YYNGEE. CDR3 length equals 16 residues. In nucleotides, the CDR3 is TGTGCCAGCAGCGCAAACCCGGGACTAGCCTCTTACGAGCAGTACTTC. This translates into CASSANPGLASYEQYF. Looking up the rest from reference TRBV9 and TRBJ2-7 gives the full variable domain: DSGVTQTPKHLITATGQRVTLRCSPRSGDLSVYWYQQSLDQGLQFLIQYYNGEERAKGNILERFSAQQFPDLHSELNLSSLELGDSALYFCASSANPGLASYEQYFGPGTRLTVT.

The rearrangement links TRBV7-3 to TRBJ2-1, with a tentative D call TRBD1 (5 bases). This CDR3 has 14 amino acids. Trimming removed 4 bases at V and 7 bases at J, with 14 bases between. The germline gives CDR1 SGHTA, CDR2 FQGTGA. CDR3 sequence reads: CASSSQVSSNEQFF. The CDR3 nucleotides are TGTGCCAGCAGCTCACAGGTCTCCTCTAATGAGCAGTTCTTC.

This clone was counted once. The V call is TRBV7-2, the J call TRBJ2-7; D uncertain. The V and J ends lost 3 bases and 4 bases respectively, with 13 bases between them. Germline CDR1 is SGHTA and CDR2 is FQGNSA. The CDR3 consists of 14 residues. The CDR3: CASSFLGLRYEQYF. CDR3 nucleotide sequence: TGTGCCAGCAGCTTTCTCGGCTTGCGGTACGAGCAGTACTTC.

The chain couples TRBV28 to TRBJ1-5, with 10 bases that match TRBD1. The CDR3 consists of 18 residues. CDR1 is MDHEN and CDR2 is SYDVKM in the germline V gene. V dropped 4 bases and J dropped 3; count of bases not matched to a gene: 12. CDR3 DNA: TGTGCCAGCAGTTACCATCCGGTGACAGGGGGCTACAATCAGCCCCAGCATTTT. Translating it yields CASSYHPVTGGYNQPQHF.

The gene calls are TRBV6-5 and TRBJ2-7, with 9 bases fitting TRBD2. The length of the CDR3 is 16 residues. Trimming at V came to 0 bases and at J to 4 bases, leaving 7 bases not matched to a gene. Germline V lookup: CDR1 MNHEY, CDR2 SVGAGI. The CDR3 coding sequence is TGTGCCAGCAGTTACTCGAGAAGCGGGGGGTGGTACGAGCAGTACTTC. Translating it yields CASSYSRSGGWYEQYF.

V is TRBV9 and J is TRBJ2-1, with a weak D call TRBD2 (5 bases). The germline gives CDR1 SGDLS, CDR2 YYNGEE. CDR3 length: 13 residues. Trimming took 0 bases from V and 13 from J, leaving 14 bases between them. The CDR3 here is CASSVALGAAQFF. The CDR3, as DNA: TGTGCCAGCAGCGTAGCTCTGGGAGCGGCCCAGTTCTTC.

The rearrangement joins TRBV7-8 to TRBJ2-1; TRBD2 matches at 9 bases. With V trimmed by 5 bases and J by 0 bases, 5 bases remained unmatched. Germline CDR1 and CDR2: SGHVS and FQNEAQ. The CDR3 length is 16 residues. The CDR3, as DNA: TGTGCCAGCAGCCCCTATAGCGGGAGCTCCTACAATGAGCAGTTCTTC. It yields the protein CASSPYSGSSYNEQFF.

The chain recombines TRBV11-3 with TRBJ1-1, with 7 positions matching TRBD1. CDR3 size: 15 residues. After removal of 5 bases from V and 1 base from J, the junction contained 7 bases not matched to a gene. Germline V gives CDR1 SGHNT, CDR2 YENEEA. CDR3 bases: TGTGCCAGCAGCGCCAGACAGGGAGGGAACACTGAAGCTTTCTTT. It is translated as CASSARQGGNTEAFF.

This clone was seen only a few times. DNA for the CDR3: TGTGCCAGCAGCTCGAGGGCAGGTCAGAACACTGAAGCTTTCTTT. It yields the protein CASSSRAGQNTEAFF. The chain has TRBV11-3 and TRBJ1-1, with D uncertain. CDR3 length equals 15 residues. Germline lookup yields CDR1 SGHNT and CDR2 YENEEA. V was clipped by 4 bases and J by 1 base, with 13 bases between them.

The rearrangement joins TRBV28 to TRBJ2-7, with 9 bases aligning to TRBD1. The trim removed 6 bases at V and 1 base at J, leaving 7 bases unmatched. The germline V gene encodes CDR1 MDHEN and CDR2 SYDVKM. The CDR3 totals 15 residues. The CDR3 region has the DNA TGTGCCAGCAGGTCCGGGACAGGGAATTCCTACGAGCAGTACTTC. Translation gives CASRSGTGNSYEQYF.

This clone was seen a few times. The chain links TRBV5-1 to TRBJ1-3, with D possibly matching TRBD1 (5 bases). V was pared by 2 bases and J by 1 base, with 7 bases between. CDR3 length: 14 amino acids. In germline, CDR1 is SGHRS, CDR2 YFSETQ. This chain's CDR3 is CASSLGDSGNTIYF. In DNA form, the CDR3 reads TGCGCCAGCAGCTTAGGGGATTCTGGAAACACCATATATTTT.

V and J are TRBV28 and TRBJ2-4; 7 bases are a match to TRBD1. Trimming at V came to 6 bases and at J to 16 bases, leaving 15 bases not matched to a gene. CDR1 is MDHEN and CDR2 is SYDVKM in the germline V gene. The CDR3 spans 13 residues. This CDR3 reads CASREILTGAVYF. The CDR3 bases are TGTGCCAGCAGAGAGATTCTTACAGGGGCCGTCTACTTC.